Reported below is one TCR beta chain. The sample's time point: pre-treatment sample, taken before nivolumab and TIL therapy. Most excised metastases sampled were pleural nodules or supraclavicular lymph nodes. The record originates from a study of TIL therapy for anti-PD-1-resistant metastatic lung cancer. The libraries were made with immunoSEQ v3. This table comes from immunoSEQ multiplex PCR, and its TCRdb copy is limited to in-frame clones, with some not included. The sample comprises fewer than 30,000 clones, under 80% of which are singletons, and about 16% rests with the top ten. The V and J ends lost 4 bases and 4 bases, in that order; junction bases with no gene match: 8. Looked up from germline, CDR1 is SGHVS and CDR2 is FQNEAQ. This CDR3 contains 15 residues.

The chain uses TRBV7-8 and TRBJ2-7; 9 nucleotides match TRBD2. Material: tumor tissue, obtained at baseline. The sequence was collected from a woman between 30 and 79 years old with non-small cell lung cancer. The CDR3 loop reads CASSSGLSGRYEQYF. The CDR3 DNA reads as TGTGCCAGCAGCTCCGGACTAAGCGGGAGGTACGAGCAGTACTTC.